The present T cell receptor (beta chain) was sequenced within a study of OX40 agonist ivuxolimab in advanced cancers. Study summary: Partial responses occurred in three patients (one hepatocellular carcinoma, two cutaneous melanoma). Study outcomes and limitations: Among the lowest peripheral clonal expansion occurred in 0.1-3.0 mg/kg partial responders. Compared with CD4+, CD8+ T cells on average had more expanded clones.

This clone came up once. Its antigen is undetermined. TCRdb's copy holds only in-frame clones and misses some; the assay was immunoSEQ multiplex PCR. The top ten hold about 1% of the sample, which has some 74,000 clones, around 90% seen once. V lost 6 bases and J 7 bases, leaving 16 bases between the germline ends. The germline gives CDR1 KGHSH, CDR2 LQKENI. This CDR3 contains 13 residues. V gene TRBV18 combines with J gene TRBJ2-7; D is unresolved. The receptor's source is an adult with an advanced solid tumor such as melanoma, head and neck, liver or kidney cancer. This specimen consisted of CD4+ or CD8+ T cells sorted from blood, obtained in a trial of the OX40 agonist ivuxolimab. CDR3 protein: CASSPGPDGEQYF. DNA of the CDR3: TGTGCCAGCTCCCCTGGGCCGGATGGGGAGCAGTACTTC.